This record looks at one T cell receptor beta chain sequence and its context. Its target is unknown. Splitting of each subset's genomic DNA was done evenly across several immunoSEQ plates. The repertoire was sequenced with immunoSEQ multiplex PCR; TCRdb's copy has only in-frame clones and lacks some. There are some 2 million clones in the sample; 85% to 95% occur only once, and approximately 1% lies in the top ten. This entry belongs to a study of shared clonotypes between healthy human individuals. Overall study context: Researchers assigned three CD4 naive, three CD4 memory, two CD8 naive and one CD8 memory plate to each donor. Study-wide findings and caveats: With a few donors compared, approximately 5.5% of naive CD4 clonotypes were shared. Estimated richness was generally greater in naive than memory subsets.

Naive-designated CD8 cells lacked CD45RO, were positively enriched for CCR7, and omitted terminally differentiated effector memory CD45RA+ cells. The CDR3 is 15 residues long. The clonotype comes from a man aged 18 to 30 in good health. V usage is TRBV21-1 and J usage is TRBJ2-5; the table's D gene call, TRBD1, was not cross checked with the DNA. TRBV21-1 is a known pseudogene. Sequenced material: naive CD8+ T cells sorted from blood. In nucleotides, the CDR3 is TGTGCCAGCAGCAAAGCGGTGTGCAGGGAAGAGACCCAGTACTTC. Its protein is CASSKAVCREETQYF.